The following is a TCR beta chain sequence with its context. Germline V gene sequence: CDR1 MNHEY, CDR2 SMNVEV (reference sequence). Trimming took off 5 bases at V and 7 bases at J, with 12 bases between the two ends. There are 13 residues in the CDR3. The assay was immunoSEQ multiplex PCR, and TCRdb's table has in-frame clones only and misses some. Here the sample spans approximately 220,000 clones, 84% being singletons. These data come from a study of blood T cell repertoires in COVID-19. Study-level information: COVID-19 samples collected from the United States, Italy and Spain covered acute and convalescent phases. T cells, B-cell-depleted T cells, or PBMCs provided the cDNA or gDNA that served as material.

Study members were between about 18 and 100 years old and lived in roughly 24 US regions. In Cohort 3, a recovered donor had either two negative PCRs, clearance, or symptom resolution. Sequenced sample: PBMCs or T cells enriched from blood (not recorded which). The chain joins TRBV27 to TRBJ2-4, with a tentative D call TRBD1 (6 bases). This sequence originates from a woman aged 35 to 49 who had recovered from COVID-19. CDR3 nucleotide sequence: TGTGCCAGCAGTCCAGGGGTAGGGAACATTCAGTACTTC. This translates into CASSPGVGNIQYF.